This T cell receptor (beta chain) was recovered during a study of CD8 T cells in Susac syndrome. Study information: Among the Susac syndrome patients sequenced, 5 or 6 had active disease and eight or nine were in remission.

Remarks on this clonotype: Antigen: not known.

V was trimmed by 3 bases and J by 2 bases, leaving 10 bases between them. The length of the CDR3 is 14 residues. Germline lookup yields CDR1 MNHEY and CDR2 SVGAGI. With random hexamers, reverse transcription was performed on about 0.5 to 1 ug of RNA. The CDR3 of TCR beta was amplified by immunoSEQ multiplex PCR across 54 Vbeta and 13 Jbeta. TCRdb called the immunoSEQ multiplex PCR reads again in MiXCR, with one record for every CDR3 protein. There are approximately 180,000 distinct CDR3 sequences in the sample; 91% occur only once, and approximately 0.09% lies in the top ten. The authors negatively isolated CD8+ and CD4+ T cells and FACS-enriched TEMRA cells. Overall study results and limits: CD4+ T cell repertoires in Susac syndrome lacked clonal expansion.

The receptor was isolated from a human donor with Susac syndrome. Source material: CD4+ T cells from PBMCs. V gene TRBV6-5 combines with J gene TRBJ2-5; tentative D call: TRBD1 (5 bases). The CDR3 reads CASSYRTTQETQYF. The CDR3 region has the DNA TGTGCCAGCAGTTATAGGACAACTCAAGAGACCCAGTACTTC.